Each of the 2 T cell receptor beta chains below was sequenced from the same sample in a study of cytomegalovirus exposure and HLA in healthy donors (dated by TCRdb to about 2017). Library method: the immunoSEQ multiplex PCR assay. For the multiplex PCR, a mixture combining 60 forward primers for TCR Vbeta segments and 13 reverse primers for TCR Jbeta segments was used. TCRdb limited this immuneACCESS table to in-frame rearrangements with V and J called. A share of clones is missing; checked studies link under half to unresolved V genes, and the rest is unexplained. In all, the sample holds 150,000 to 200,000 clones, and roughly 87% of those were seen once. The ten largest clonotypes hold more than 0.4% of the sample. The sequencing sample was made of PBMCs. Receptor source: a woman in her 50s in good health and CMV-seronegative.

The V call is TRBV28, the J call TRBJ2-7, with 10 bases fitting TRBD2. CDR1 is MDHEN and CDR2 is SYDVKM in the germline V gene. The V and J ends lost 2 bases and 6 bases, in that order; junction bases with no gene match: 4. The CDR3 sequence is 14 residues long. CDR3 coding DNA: TGTGCCAGCAGTTTAACTAGCGGGATGATCGAGCAGTACTTC. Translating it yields CASSLTSGMIEQYF.

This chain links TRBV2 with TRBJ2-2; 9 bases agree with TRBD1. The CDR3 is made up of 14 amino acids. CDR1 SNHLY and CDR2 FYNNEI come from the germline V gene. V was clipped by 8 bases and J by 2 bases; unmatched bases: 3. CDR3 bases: TGTGCCAGCCGACAGGGGGAAAACACCGGGGAGCTGTTTTTT. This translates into CASRQGENTGELFF.